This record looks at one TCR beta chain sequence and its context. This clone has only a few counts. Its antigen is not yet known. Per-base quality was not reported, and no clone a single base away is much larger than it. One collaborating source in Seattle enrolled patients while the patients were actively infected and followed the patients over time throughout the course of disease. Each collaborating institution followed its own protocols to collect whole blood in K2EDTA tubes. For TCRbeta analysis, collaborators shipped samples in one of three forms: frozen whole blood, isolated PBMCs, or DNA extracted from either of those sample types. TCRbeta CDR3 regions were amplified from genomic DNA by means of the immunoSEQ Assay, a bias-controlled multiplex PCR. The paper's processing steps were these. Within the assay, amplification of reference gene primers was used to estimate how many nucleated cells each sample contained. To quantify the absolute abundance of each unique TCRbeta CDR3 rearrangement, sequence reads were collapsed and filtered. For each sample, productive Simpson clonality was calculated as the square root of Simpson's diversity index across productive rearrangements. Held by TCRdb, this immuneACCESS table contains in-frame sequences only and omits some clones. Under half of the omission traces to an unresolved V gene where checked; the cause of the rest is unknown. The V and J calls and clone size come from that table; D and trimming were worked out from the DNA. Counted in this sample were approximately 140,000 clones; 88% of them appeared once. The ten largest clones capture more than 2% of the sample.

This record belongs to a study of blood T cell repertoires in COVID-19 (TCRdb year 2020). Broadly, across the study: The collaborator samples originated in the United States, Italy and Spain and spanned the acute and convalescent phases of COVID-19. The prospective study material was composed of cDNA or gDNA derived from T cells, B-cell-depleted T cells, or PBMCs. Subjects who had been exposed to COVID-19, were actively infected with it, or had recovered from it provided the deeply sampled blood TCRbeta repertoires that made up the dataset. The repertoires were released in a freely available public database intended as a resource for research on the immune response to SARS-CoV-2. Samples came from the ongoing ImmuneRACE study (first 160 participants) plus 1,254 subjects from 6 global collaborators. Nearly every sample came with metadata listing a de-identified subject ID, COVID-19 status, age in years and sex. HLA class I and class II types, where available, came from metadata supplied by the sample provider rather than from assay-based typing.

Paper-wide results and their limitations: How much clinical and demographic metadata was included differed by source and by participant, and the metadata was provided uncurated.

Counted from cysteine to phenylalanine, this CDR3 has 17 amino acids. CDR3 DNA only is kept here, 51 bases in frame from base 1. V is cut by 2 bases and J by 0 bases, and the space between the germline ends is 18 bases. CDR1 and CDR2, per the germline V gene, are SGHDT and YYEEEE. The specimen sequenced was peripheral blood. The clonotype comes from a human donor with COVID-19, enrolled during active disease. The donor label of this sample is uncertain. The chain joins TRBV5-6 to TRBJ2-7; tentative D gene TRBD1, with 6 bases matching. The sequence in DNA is TGTGCCAGCAGCTTCCTTTACAGGGAACATCGCTCCTACGAGCAGTACTTC. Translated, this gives CASSFLYREHRSYEQYF. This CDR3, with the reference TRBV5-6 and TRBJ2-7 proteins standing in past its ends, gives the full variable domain DAGVTQSPTHLIKTRGQQVTLRCSPKSGHDTVSWYQQALGQGPQFIFQYYEEEERQRGNFPDRFSGHQFPNYSSELNVNALLLGDSALYLCASSFLYREHRSYEQYFGPGTRLTVT.